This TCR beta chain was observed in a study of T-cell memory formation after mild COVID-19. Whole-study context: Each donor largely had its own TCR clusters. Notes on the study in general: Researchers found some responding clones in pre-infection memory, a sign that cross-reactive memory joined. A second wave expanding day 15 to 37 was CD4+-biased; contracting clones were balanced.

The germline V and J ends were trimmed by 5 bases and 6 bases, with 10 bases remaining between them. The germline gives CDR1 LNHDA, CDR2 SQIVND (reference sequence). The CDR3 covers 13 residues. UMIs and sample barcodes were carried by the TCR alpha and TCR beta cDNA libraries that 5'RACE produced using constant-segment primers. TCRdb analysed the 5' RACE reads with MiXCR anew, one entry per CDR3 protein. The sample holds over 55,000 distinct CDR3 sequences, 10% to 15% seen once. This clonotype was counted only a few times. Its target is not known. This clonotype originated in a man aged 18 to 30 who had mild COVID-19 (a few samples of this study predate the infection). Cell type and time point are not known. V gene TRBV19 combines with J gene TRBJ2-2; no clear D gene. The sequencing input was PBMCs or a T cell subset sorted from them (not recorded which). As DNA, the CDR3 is TGTGCCAGTAGTGAAAGTAGGGCCGGGGAGCTGTTTTTT. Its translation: CASSESRAGELFF.